This TCR beta chain was profiled in a study of PD-1 blockade in mismatch repair-deficient tumors. Study-level findings and limits: After pembrolizumab, tumor-resident clones rose rapidly, then generally contracted before radiologic responses.

Every patient had mismatch repair deficiency by PCR or immunohistochemistry. In germline, CDR1 is MDHEN, CDR2 SYDVKM. The ends lost 6 bases at V and 1 base at J; junction bases unmatched: 1. The CDR3 spans 13 residues. About this clone itself: The antigen remains unidentified.

Clones were sequenced by immunoSEQ multiplex PCR, and TCRdb holds only the in-frame ones, with some missing. The table has some 120,000 clones, approximately 91% seen once; the top ten hold 10% to 15%. The chain links TRBV28 to TRBJ2-7; 9 positions match TRBD2. This TCR derives from an adult with mismatch repair-deficient cancer. This sample comprised peripheral blood, obtained 72 weeks after starting pembrolizumab. The CDR3, as DNA: TGTGCCAGCAGGACTAGCGGATCCTACGAGCAGTACTTC. Its protein product is CASRTSGSYEQYF.